The sequence of this T cell receptor beta chain was determined in a study of cytomegalovirus exposure and HLA in healthy donors. Study-wide points: Most likely, a cluster of highly shared sequence variants arose as a sequencing artifact. Later analysis reportedly placed an Asian-associated ancestry cluster below the roughly 600-donor mean in N-insertions.

Turning to this clone: Its antigen is not known.

With 60 Vbeta and 13 Jbeta primers, the PCR was carried out. Libraries were prepared by immunoSEQ multiplex PCR; TCRdb keeps only in-frame clonotypes and omits some of them. The sample records around 180,000 clones, roughly three quarters being singletons. CDR3 size: 14 residues. The V gene's germline CDR1 is MDHEN and CDR2 SYDVKM. Trimming cost V 6 bases and J 1 base; bases outside gene matches: 6. This clonotype was sampled from a woman in her 50s in good health and CMV-seropositive. The chain is built from TRBV28 and TRBJ2-7; 7 nucleotides align to TRBD1. Material: PBMCs. The CDR3 coding sequence is TGTGCCAGCAGGGTACAGGGGTCGTCCTACGAGCAGTACTTC. This codes for CASRVQGSSYEQYF.